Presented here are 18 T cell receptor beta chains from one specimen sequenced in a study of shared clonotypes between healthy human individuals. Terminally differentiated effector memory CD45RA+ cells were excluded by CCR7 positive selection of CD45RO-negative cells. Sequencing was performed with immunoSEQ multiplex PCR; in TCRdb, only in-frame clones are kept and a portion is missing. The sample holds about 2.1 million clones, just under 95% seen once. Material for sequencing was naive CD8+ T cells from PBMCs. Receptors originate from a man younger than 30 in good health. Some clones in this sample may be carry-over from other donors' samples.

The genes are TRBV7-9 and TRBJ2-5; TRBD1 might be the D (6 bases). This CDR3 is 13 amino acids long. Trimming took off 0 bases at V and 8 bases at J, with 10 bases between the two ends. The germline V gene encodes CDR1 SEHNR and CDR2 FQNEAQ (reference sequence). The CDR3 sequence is CASSLALGGTQYF. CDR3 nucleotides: TGTGCCAGCAGCTTAGCGCTAGGGGGAACCCAGTACTTC. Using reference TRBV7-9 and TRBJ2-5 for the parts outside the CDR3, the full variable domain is DTGVSQNPRHKITKRGQNVTFRCDPISEHNRLYWYRQTLGQGPEFLTYFQNEAQLEKSRLLSDRFSAERPKGSFSTLEIQRTEQGDSAMYLCASSLALGGTQYFGPGTRLLVL.

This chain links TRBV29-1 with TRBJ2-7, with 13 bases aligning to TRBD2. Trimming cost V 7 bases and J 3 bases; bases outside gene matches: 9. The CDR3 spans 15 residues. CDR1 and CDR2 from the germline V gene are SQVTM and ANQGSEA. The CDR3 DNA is TGCAGCGCGGGACTAGCGGGAACCCCTTTCTACGAGCAGTACTTC. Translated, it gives CSAGLAGTPFYEQYF.

CDR3 sequence: CASSLWGDPEAFF. The CDR3 DNA reads TGTGCCAGCAGTTTATGGGGGGATCCTGAAGCTTTCTTT. The chain employs TRBV28 and TRBJ1-1, with TRBD1 as a possible D gene (5 bases). The ends were cut back, 0 bases at V and 6 bases at J, with 8 bases in the middle. In germline, CDR1 is MDHEN, CDR2 SYDVKM. CDR3 length: 13 amino acids.

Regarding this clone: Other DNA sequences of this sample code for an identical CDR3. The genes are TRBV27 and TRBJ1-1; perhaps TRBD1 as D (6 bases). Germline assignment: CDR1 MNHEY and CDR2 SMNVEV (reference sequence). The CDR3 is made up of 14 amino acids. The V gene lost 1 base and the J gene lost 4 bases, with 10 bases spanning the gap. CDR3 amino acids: CASSLYSRGTEAFF. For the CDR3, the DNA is TGTGCCAGCAGTTTATATAGCAGGGGCACTGAAGCTTTCTTT.

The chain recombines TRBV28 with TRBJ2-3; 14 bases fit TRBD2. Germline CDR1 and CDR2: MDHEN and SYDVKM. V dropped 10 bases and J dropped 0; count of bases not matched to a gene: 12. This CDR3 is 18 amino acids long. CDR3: CATHPGLAGVRSTDTQYF. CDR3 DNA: TGTGCCACCCACCCGGGACTAGCGGGAGTCCGTAGCACAGATACGCAGTATTTT.

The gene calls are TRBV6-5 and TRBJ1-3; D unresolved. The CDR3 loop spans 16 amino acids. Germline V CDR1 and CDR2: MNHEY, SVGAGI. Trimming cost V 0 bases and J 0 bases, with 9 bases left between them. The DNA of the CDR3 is TGTGCCAGCAGTTACTCGAGCTACAGCTCTGGAAACACCATATATTTT. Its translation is CASSYSSYSSGNTIYF.

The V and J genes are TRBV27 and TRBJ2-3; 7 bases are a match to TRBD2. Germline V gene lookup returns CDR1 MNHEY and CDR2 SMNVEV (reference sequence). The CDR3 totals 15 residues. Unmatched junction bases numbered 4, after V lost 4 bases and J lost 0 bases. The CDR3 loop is CASSSLSGSTDTQYF. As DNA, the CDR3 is TGTGCCAGCAGTTCCCTTAGCGGGAGCACAGATACGCAGTATTTT.

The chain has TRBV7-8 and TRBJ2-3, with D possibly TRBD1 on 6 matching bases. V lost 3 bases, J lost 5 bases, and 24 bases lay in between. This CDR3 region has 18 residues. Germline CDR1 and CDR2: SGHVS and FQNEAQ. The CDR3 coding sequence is TGTGCCAGCAGCTTCCCGTCCCGACAGGTCCGGACAGAAGATACGCAGTATTTT. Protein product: CASSFPSRQVRTEDTQYF. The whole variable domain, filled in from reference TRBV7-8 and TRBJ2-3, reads GAGVSQSPRYKVAKRGQDVALRCDPISGHVSLFWYQQALGQGPEFLTYFQNEAQLDKSGLPSDRFFAERPEGSVSTLKIQRTQQEDSAVYLCASSFPSRQVRTEDTQYFGPGTRLTVL.

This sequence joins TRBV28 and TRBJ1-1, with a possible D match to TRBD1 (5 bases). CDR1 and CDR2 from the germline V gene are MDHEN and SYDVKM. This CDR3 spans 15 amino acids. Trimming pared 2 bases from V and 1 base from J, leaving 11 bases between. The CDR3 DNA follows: TGTGCCAGCAGTTTAGACGGGGGAAAGAACACTGAAGCTTTCTTT. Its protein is CASSLDGGKNTEAFF.

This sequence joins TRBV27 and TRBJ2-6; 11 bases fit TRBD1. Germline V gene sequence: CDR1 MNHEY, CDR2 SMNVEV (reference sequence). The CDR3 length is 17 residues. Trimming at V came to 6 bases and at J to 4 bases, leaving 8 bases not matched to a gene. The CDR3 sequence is CASSWTGGFGGANVLTF. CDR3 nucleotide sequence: TGTGCCAGCAGCTGGACAGGGGGCTTTGGAGGGGCCAACGTCCTGACTTTC.

For the CDR3, the DNA is TGTGCCAGCAGCCGTGAGGGGTCTCTAGCCAAAAACATTCAGTACTTC. Its protein is CASSREGSLAKNIQYF. This chain links TRBV7-8 with TRBJ2-4; either TRBD1 or TRBD2 may supply D (5 bases each). The CDR3 is made up of 16 amino acids. CDR1 and CDR2 (germline): SGHVS, FQNEAQ. Trimming cost V 5 bases and J 0 bases, with 14 bases left between them.

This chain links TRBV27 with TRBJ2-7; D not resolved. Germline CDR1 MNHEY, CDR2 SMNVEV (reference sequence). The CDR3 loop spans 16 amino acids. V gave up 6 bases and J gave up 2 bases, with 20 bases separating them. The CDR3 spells CASSSSPKDPPYEQYF. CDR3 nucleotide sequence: TGTGCCAGCAGCTCCTCCCCAAAGGATCCCCCCTACGAGCAGTACTTC.

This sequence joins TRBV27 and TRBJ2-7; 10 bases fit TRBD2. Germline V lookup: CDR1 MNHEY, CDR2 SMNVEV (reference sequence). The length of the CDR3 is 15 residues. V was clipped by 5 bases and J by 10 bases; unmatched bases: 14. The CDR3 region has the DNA TGTGCCAGCAGTGACTCGGCTAGCGGGGGTCCCCGCCAGTACTTC. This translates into CASSDSASGGPRQYF.

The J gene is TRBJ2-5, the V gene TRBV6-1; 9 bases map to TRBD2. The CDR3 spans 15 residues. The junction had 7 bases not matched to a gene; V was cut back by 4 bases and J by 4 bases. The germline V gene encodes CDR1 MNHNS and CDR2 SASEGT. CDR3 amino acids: CASSAVAGAPETQYF. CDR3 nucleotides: TGTGCCAGCAGTGCGGTAGCGGGAGCACCAGAGACCCAGTACTTC.

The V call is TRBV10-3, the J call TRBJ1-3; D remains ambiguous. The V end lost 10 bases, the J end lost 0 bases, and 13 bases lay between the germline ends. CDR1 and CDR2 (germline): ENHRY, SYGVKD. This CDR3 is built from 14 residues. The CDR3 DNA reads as TGTGCCACCCGGGGTGGAGACTCTGGAAACACCATATATTTT. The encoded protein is CATRGGDSGNTIYF.

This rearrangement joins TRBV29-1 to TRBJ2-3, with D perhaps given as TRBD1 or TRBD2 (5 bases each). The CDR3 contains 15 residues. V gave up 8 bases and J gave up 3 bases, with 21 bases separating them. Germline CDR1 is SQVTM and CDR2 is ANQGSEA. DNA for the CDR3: TGCAGCACAAATACTATAGGGACCACAACAGATACGCAGTATTTT. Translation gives CSTNTIGTTTDTQYF.

The CDR3 protein is CASSQGPQLTQYF. The CDR3 DNA is TGTGCCAGCAGCCAAGGGCCGCAGCTGACCCAGTACTTC. The gene calls are TRBV14 and TRBJ2-5; no definite D call. The CDR3 has 13 amino acids. V lost 1 base and J lost 7, with 10 bases in between. Germline CDR1 SGHDN, CDR2 FVKESK. Full variable domain (missing parts from reference TRBV14 and TRBJ2-5): EAGVTQFPSHSVIEKGQTVTLRCDPISGHDNLYWYRRVMGKEIKFLLHFVKESKQDESGMPNNRFLAERTGGTYSTLKVQPAELEDSGVYFCASSQGPQLTQYFGPGTRLLVL.

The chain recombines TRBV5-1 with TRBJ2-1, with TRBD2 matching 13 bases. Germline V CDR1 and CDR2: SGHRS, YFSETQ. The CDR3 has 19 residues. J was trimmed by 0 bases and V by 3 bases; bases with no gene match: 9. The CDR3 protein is CASSSGLAGTPSSYNEQFF. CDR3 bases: TGCGCCAGCAGCTCGGGACTAGCGGGAACTCCCAGCTCCTACAATGAGCAGTTCTTC.